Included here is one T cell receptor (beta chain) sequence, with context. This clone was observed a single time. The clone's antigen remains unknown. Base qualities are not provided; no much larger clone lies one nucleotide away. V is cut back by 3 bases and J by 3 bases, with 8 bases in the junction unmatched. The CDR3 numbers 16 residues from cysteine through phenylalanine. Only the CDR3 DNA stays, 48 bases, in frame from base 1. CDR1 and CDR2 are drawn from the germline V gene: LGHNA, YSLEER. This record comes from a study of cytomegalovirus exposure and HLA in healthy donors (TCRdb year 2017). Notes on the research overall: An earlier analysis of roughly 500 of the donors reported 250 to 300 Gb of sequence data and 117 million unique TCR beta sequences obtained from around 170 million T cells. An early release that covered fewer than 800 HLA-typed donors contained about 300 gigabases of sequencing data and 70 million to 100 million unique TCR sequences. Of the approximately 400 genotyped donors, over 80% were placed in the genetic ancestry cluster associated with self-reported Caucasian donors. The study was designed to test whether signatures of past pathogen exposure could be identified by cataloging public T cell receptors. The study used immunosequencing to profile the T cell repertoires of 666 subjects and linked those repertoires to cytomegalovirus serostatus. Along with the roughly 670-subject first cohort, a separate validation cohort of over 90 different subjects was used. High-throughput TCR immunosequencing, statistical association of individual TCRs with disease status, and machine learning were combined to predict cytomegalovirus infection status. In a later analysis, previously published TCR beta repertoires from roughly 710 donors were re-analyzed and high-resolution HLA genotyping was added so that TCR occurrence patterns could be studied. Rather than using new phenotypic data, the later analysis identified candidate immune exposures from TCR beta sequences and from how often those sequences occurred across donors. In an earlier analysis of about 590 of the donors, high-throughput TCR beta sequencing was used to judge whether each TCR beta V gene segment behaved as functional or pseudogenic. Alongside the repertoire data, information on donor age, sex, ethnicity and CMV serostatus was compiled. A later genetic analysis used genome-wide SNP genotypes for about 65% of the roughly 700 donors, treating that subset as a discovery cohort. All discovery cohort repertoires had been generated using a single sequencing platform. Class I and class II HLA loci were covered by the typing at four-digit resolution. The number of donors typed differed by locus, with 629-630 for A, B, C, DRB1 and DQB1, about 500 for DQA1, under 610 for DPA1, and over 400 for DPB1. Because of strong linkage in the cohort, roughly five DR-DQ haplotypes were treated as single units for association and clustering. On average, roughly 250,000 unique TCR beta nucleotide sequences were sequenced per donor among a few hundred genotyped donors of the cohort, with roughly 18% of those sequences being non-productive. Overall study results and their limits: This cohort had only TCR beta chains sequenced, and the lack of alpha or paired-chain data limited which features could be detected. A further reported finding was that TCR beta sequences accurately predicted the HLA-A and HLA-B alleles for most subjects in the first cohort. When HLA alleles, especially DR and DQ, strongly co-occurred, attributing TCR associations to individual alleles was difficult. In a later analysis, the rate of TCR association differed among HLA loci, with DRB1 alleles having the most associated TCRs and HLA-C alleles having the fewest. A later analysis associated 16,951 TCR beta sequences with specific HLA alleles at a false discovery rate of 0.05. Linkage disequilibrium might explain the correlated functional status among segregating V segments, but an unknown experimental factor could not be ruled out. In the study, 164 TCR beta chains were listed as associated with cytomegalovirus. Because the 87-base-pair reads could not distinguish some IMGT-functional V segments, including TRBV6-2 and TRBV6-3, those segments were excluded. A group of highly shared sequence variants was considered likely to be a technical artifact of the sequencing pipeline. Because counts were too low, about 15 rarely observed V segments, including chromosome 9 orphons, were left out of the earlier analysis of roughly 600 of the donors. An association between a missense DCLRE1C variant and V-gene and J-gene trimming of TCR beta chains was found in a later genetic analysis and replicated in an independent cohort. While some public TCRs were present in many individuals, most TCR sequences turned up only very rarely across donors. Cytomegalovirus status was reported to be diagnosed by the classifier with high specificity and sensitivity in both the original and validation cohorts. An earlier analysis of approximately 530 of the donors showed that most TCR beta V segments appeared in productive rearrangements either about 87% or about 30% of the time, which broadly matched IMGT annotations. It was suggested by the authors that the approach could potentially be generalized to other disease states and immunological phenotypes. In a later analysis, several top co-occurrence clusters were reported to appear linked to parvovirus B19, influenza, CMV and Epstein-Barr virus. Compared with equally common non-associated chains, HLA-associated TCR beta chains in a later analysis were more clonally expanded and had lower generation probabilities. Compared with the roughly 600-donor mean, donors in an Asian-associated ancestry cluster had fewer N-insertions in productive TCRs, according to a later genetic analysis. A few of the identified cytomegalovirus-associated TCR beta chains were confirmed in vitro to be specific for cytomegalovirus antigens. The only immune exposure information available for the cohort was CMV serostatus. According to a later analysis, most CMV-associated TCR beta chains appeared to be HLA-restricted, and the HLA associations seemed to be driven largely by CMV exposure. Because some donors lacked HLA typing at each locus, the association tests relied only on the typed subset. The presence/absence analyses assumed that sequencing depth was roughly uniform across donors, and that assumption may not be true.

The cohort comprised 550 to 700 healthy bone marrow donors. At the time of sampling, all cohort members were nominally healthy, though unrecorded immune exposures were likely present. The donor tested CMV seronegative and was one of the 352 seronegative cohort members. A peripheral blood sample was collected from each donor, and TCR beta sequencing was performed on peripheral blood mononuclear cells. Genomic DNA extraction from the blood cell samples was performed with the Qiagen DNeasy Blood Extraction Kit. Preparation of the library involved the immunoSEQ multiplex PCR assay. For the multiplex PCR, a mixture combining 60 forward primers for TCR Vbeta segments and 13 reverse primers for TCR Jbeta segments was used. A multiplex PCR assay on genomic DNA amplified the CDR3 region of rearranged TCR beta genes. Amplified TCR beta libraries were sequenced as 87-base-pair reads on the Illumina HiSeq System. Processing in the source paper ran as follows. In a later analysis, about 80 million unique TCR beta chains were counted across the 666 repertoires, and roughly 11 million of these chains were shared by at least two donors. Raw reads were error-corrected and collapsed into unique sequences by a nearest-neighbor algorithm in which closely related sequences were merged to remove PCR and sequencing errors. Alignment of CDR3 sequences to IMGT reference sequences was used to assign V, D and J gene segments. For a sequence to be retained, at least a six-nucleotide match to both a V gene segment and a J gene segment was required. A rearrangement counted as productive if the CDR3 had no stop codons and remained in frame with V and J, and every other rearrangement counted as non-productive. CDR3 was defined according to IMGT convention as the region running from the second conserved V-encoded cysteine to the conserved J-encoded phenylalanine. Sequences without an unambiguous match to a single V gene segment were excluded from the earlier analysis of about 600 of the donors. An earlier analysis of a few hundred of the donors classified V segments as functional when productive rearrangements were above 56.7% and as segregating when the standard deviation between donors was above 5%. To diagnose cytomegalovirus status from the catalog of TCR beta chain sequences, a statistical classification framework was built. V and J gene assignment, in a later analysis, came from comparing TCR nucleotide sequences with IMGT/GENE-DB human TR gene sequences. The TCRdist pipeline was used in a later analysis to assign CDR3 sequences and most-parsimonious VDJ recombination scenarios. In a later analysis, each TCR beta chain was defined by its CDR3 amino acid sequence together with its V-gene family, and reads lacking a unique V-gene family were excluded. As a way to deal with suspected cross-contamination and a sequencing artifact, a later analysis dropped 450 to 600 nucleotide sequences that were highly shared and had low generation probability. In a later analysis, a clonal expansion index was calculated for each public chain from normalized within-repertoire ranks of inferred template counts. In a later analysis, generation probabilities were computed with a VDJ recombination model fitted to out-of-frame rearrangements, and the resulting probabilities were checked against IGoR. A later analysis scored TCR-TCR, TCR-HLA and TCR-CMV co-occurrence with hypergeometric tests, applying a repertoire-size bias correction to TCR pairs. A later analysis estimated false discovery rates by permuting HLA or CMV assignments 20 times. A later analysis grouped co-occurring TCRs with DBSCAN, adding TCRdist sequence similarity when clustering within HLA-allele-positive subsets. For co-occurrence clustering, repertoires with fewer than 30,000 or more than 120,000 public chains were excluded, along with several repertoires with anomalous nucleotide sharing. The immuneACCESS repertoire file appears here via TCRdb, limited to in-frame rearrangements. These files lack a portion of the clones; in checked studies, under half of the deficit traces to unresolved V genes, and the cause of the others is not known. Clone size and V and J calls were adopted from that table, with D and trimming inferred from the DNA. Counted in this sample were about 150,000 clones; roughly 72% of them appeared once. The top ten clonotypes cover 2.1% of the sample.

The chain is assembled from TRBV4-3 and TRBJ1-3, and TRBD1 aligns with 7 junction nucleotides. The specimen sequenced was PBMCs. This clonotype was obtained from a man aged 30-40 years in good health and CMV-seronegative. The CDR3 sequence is CASSQGQSGFGNTIYF. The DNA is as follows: TGCGCCAGCAGCCAGGGACAGTCTGGGTTTGGAAACACCATATATTTT.